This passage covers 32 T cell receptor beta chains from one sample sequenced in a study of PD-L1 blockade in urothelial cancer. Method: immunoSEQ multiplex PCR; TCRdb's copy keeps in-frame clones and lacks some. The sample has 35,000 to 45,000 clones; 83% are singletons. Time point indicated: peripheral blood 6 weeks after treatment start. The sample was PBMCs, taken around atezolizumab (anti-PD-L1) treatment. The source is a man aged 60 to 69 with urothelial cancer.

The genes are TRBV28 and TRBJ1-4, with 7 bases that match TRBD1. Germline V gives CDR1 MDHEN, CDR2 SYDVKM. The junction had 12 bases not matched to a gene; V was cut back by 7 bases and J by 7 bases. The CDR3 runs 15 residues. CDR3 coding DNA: TGTGCCAGCACCACGACAGGGTCCCGAGGTGAAAAACTGTTTTTT. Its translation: CASTTTGSRGEKLFF.

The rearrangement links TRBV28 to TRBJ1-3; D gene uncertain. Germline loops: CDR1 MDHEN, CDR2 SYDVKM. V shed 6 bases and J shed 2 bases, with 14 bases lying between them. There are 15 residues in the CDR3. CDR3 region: CASRSSGGPGNTIYF. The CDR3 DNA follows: TGTGCCAGCAGGTCTTCGGGAGGTCCTGGAAACACCATATATTTT.

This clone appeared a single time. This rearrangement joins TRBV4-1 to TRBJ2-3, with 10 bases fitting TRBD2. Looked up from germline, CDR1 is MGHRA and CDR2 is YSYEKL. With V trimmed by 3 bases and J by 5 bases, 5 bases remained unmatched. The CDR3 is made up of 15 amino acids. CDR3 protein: CASSQRGTSEDTQYF. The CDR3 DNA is TGCGCCAGCAGCCAGAGGGGGACTAGCGAAGATACGCAGTATTTT.

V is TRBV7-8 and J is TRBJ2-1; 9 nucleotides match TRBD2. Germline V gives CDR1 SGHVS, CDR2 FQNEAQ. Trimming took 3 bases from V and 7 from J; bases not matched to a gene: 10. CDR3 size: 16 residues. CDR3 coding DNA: TGTGCCAGCAGCTTCCCGGTCGGCGGGGGGGGAAATGAGCAGTTCTTC. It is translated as CASSFPVGGGGNEQFF. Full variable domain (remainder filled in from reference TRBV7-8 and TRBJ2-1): GAGVSQSPRYKVAKRGQDVALRCDPISGHVSLFWYQQALGQGPEFLTYFQNEAQLDKSGLPSDRFFAERPEGSVSTLKIQRTQQEDSAVYLCASSFPVGGGGNEQFFGPGTRLTVL.

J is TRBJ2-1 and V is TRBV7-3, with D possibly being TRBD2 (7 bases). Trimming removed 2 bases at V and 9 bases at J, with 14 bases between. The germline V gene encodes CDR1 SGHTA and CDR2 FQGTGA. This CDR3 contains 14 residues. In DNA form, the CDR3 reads TGTGCCAGCAGCTTAGGGAGGGGGGGCGGTGAGCAGTTCTTC. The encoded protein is CASSLGRGGGEQFF. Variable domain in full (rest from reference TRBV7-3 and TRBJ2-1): GAGVSQTPSNKVTEKGKYVELRCDPISGHTALYWYRQSLGQGPEFLIYFQGTGAADDSGLPNDRFFAVRPEGSVSTLKIQRTERGDSAVYLCASSLGRGGGEQFFGPGTRLTVL.

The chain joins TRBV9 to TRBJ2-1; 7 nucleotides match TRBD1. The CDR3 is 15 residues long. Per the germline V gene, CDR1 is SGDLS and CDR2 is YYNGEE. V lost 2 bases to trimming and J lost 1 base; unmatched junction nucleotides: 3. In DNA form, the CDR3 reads TGTGCCAGCAGCGTCGACAGGGCGTCCTACAATGAGCAGTTCTTC. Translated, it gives CASSVDRASYNEQFF.

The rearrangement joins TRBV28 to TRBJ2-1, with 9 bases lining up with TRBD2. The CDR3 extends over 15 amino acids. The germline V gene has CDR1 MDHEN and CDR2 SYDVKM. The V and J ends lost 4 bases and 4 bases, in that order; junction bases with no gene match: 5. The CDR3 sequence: CASSSLAGRYNEQFF. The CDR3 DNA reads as TGTGCCAGCAGTTCTCTAGCGGGGAGGTACAATGAGCAGTTCTTC.

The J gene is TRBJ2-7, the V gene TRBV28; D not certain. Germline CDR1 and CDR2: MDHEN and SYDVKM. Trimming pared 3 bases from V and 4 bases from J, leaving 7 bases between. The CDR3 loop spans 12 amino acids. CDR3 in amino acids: CASSLAFYEQYF. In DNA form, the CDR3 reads TGTGCCAGCAGTTTGGCCTTTTACGAGCAGTACTTC.

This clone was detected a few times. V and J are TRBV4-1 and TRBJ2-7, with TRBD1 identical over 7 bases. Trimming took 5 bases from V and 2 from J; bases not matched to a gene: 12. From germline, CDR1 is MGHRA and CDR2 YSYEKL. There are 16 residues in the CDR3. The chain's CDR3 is CASSELGTDNTYEQYF. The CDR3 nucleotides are TGCGCCAGCAGCGAATTAGGGACAGATAACACCTACGAGCAGTACTTC.

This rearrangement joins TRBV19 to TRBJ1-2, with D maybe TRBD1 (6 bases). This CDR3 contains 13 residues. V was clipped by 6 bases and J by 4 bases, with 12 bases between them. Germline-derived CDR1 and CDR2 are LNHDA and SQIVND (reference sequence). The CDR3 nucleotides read TGTGCCAGTAGCCGGGACAAGGGCTATGGCTACACCTTC. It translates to CASSRDKGYGYTF. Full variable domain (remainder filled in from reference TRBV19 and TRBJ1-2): DGGITQSPKYLFRKEGQNVTLSCEQNLNHDAMYWYRQDPGQGLRLIYYSQIVNDFQKGDIAEGYSVSREKKESFPLTVTSAQKNPTAFYLCASSRDKGYGYTFGSGTRLTVV.

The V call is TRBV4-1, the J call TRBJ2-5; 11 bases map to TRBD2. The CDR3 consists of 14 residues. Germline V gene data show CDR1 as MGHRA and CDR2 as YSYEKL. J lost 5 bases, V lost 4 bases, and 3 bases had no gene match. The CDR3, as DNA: TGCGCCAGCAGCCTGGCTAGCGGGGGGGAGACCCAGTACTTC. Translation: CASSLASGGETQYF.

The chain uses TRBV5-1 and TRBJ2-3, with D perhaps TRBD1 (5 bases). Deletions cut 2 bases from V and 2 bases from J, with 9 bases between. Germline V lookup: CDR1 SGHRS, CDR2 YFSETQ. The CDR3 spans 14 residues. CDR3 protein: CASSFLGPTDTQYF. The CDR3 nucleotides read TGCGCCAGCAGCTTCCTGGGGCCCACAGATACGCAGTATTTT.

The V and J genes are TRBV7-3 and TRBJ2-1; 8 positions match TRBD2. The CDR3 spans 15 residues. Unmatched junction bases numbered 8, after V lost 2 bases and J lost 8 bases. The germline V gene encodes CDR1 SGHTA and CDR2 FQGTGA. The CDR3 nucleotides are TGTGCCAGCAGCTTAGTCTCGGGGGGGATCGATGAGCAGTTCTTC. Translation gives CASSLVSGGIDEQFF.

CDR3 in amino acids: CAWSVRGGRAEQYF. CDR3 coding DNA: TGTGCCTGGAGTGTACGGGGAGGCCGAGCCGAGCAGTACTTC. The chain combines TRBV30 with TRBJ2-7, with D possibly TRBD2 on 6 matching bases. The germline V and J ends were trimmed by 0 bases and 6 bases, with 15 bases remaining between them. Germline lookup yields CDR1 GTSNPN and CDR2 SVGIG (reference sequence). The CDR3 extends over 14 amino acids.

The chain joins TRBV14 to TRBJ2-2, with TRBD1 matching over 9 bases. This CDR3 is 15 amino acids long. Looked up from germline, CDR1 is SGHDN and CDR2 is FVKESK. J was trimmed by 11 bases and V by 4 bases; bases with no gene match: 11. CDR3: CASSPLPTGGGELFF. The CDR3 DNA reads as TGTGCCAGCAGCCCCCTCCCCACAGGGGGCGGCGAGCTGTTTTTT.

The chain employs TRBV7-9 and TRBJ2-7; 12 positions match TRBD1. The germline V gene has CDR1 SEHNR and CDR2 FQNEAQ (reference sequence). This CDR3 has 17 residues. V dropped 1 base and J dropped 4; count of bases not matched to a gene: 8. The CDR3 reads CASSLGGPGQGAYEQYF. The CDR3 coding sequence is TGTGCCAGCAGCTTAGGAGGACCGGGACAGGGGGCTTACGAGCAGTACTTC.

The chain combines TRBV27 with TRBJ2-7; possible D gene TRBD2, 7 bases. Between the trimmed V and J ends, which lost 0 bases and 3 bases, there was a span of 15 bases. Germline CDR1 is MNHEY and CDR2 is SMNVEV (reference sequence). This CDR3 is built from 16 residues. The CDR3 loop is CASSLSAGGGSYEQYF. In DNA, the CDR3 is TGTGCCAGCAGTTTATCGGCTGGGGGGGGCAGCTACGAGCAGTACTTC.

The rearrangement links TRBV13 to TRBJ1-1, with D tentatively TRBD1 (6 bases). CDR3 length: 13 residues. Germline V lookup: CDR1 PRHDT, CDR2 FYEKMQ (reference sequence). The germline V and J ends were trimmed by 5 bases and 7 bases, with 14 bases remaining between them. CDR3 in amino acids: CASSAQGVGEAFF. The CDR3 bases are TGTGCCAGCAGCGCACAGGGTGTGGGTGAAGCTTTCTTT.

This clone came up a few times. The CDR3 DNA sequence: TGTGCCAGTAGTGGGACAGGGGGCTACGAGCAGTACTTC. This sequence encodes CASSGTGGYEQYF. The chain recombines TRBV19 with TRBJ2-7, with 11 nucleotides matching TRBD1. This CDR3 spans 13 amino acids. J lost 3 bases, V lost 5 bases, and 0 bases had no gene match. Germline lookup yields CDR1 LNHDA and CDR2 SQIVND (reference sequence).

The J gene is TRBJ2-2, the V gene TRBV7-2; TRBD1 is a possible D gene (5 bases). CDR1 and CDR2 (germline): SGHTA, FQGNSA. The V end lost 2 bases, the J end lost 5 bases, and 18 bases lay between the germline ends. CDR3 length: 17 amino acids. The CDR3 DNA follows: TGTGCCAGCAGCTTAATCCCCCAGGGTGGGGTAACCGGGGAGCTGTTTTTT. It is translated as CASSLIPQGGVTGELFF.

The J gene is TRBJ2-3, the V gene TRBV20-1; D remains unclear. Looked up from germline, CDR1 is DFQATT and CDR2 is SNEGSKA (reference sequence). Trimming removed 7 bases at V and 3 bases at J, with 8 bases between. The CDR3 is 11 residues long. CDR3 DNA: TGCAGTGGAGTAGCTACAGATACGCAGTATTTT. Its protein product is CSGVATDTQYF.

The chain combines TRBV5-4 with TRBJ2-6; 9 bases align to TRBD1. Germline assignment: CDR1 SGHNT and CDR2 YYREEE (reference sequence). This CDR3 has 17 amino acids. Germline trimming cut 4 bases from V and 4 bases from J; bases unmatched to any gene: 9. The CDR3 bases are TGTGCCAGCAGCCCCGGGACAGGGTTCGCAGGGGCCAACGTCCTGACTTTC. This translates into CASSPGTGFAGANVLTF.

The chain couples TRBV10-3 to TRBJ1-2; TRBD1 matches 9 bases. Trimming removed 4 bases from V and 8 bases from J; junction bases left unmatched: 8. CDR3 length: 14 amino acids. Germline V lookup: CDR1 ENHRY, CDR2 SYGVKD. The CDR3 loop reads CAISADRGTSGYTF. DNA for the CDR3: TGTGCCATCAGTGCAGACAGGGGGACGTCGGGCTACACCTTC.

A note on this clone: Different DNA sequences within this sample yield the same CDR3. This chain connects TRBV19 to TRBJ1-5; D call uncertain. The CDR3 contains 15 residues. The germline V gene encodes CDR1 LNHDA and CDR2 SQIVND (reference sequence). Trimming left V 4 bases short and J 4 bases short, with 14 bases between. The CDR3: CASSTNRVSNQPQHF. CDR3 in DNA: TGTGCCAGTAGTACTAACCGGGTTTCTAATCAGCCCCAGCATTTT. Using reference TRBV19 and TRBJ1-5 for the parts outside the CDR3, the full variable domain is DGGITQSPKYLFRKEGQNVTLSCEQNLNHDAMYWYRQDPGQGLRLIYYSQIVNDFQKGDIAEGYSVSREKKESFPLTVTSAQKNPTAFYLCASSTNRVSNQPQHFGDGTRLSIL.

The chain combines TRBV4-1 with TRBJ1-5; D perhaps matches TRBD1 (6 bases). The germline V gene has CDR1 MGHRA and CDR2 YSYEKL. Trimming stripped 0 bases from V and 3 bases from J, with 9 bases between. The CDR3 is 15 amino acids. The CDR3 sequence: CASSQERTDNQPQHF. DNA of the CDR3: TGCGCCAGCAGCCAAGAAAGGACAGACAATCAGCCCCAGCATTTT.

CDR3 nucleotide sequence: TGCGCCAGCAGCCGGGTCAGGGGTGGGGACACTGAAGCTTTCTTT. This translates into CASSRVRGGDTEAFF. This chain uses TRBV5-1 with TRBJ1-1, with D possibly TRBD1 on 6 matching bases. V lost 4 bases and J 3 bases, leaving 16 bases between the germline ends. CDR1 SGHRS and CDR2 YFSETQ come from the germline V gene. The CDR3 has 15 amino acids.

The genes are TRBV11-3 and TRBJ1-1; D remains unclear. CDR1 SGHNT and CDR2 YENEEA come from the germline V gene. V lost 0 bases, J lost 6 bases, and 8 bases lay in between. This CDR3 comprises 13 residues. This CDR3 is CASSLDPRSEAFF. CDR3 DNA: TGTGCCAGCAGCTTAGATCCTAGGTCTGAAGCTTTCTTT. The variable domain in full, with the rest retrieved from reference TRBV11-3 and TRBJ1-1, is EAGVVQSPRYKIIEKKQPVAFWCNPISGHNTLYWYLQNLGQGPELLIRYENEEAVDDSQLPKDRFSAERLKGVDSTLKIQPAELGDSAVYLCASSLDPRSEAFFGQGTRLTVV.

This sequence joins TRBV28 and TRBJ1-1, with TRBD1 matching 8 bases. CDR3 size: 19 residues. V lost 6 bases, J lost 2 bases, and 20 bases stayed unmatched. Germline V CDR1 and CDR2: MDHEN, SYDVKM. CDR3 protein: CASRGTGVTGGIRNTEAFF. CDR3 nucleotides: TGTGCCAGCAGGGGGACTGGGGTAACAGGGGGAATACGCAACACTGAAGCTTTCTTT.

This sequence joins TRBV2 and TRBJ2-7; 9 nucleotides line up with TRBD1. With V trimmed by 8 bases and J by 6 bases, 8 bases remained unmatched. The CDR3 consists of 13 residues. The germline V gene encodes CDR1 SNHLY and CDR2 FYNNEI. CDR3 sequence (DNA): TGTGCCAGCCTACAGGGGGCCGTCGGCGAGCAGTACTTC. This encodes CASLQGAVGEQYF. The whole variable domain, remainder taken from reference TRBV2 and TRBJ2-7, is EPEVTQTPSHQVTQMGQEVILRCVPISNHLYFYWYRQILGQKVEFLVSFYNNEISEKSEIFDDQFSVERPDGSNFTLKIRSTKLEDSAMYFCASLQGAVGEQYFGPGTRLTVT.

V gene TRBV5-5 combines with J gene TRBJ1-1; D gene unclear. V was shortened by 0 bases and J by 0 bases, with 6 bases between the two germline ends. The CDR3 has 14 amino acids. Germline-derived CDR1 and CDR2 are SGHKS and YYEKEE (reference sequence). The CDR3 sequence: CASSLVTMNTEAFF. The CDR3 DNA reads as TGTGCCAGCAGCTTGGTAACTATGAACACTGAAGCTTTCTTT.

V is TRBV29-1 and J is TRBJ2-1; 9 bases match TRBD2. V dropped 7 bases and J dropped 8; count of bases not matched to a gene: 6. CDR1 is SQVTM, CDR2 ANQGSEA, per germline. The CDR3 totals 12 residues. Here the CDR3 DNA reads TGCAGCGCCGGACTAGCGAACGATGAGCAGTTCTTC. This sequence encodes CSAGLANDEQFF.

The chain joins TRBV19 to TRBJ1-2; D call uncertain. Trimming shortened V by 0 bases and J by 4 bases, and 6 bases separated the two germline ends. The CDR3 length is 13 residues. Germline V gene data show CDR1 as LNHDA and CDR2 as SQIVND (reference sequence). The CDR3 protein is CASSIDRSYGYTF. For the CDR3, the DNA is TGTGCCAGTAGTATAGACAGGTCCTATGGCTACACCTTC.